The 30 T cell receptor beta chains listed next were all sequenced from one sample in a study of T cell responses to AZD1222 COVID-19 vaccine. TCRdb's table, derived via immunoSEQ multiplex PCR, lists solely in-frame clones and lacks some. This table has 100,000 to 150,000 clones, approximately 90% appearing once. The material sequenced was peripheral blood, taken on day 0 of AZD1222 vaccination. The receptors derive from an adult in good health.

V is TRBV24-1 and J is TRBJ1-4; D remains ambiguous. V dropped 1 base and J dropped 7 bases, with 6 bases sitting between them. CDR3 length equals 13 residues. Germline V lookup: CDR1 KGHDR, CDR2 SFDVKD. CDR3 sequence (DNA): TGTGCCACCAGTGATTTCGCTGGTGAAAAACTGTTTTTT. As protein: CATSDFAGEKLFF.

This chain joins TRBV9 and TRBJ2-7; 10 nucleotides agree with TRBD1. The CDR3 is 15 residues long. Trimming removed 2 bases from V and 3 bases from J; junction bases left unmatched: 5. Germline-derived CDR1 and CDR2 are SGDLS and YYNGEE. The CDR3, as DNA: TGTGCCAGCAGCGTCCGGACAGGGGGGATCTACGAGCAGTACTTC. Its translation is CASSVRTGGIYEQYF.

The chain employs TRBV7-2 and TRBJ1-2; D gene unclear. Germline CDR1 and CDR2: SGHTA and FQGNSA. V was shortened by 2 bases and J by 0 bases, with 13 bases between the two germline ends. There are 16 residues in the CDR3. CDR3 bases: TGTGCCAGCAGCTTAAGGCGTAGGTCGACTAACTATGGCTACACCTTC. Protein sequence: CASSLRRRSTNYGYTF.

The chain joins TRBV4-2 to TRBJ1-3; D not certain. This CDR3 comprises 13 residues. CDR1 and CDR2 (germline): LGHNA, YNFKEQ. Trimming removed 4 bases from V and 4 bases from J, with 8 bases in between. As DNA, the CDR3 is TGTGCCAGCAGCCGGACTTACGGAAACACCATATATTTT. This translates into CASSRTYGNTIYF.

The CDR3 sequence: CASSRGLAGRTDTQYF. CDR3 DNA sequence: TGTGCCAGCAGCCGGGGACTAGCGGGGCGGACAGATACGCAGTATTTT. The chain carries TRBV5-4 and TRBJ2-3, with TRBD2 matching 13 bases. CDR1 and CDR2 from the germline V gene are SGHNT and YYREEE (reference sequence). The CDR3 covers 16 residues. Unmatched junction bases numbered 5, after V lost 4 bases and J lost 3 bases.

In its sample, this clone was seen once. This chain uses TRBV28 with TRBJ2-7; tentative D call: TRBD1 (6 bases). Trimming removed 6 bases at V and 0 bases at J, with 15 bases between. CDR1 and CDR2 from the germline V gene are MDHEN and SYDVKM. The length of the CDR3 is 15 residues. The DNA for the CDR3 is TGTGCCAGCAGGACCGCAGGGGTGAGCTCCTACGAGCAGTACTTC. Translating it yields CASRTAGVSSYEQYF.

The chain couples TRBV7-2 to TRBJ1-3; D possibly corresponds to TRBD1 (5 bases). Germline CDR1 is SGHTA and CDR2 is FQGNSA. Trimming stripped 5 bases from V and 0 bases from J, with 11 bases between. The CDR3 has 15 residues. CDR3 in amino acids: CASSPQGTSGNTIYF. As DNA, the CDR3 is TGTGCCAGCAGCCCTCAGGGTACCTCTGGAAACACCATATATTTT.

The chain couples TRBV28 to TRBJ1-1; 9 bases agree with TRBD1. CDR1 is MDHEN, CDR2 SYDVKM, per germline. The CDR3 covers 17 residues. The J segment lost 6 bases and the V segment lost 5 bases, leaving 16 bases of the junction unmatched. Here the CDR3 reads CASSPPGAGTGISEAFF. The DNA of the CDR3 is TGTGCCAGCAGTCCCCCAGGTGCGGGGACAGGGATATCTGAAGCTTTCTTT. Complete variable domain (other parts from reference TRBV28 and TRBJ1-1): DVKVTQSSRYLVKRTGEKVFLECVQDMDHENMFWYRQDPGLGLRLIYFSYDVKMKEKGDIPEGYSVSREKKERFSLILESASTNQTSMYLCASSPPGAGTGISEAFFGQGTRLTVV.

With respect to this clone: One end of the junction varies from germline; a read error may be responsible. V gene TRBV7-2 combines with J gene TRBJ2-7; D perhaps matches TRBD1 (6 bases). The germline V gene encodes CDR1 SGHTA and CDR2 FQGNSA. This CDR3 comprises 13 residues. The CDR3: CGSSYQGTGEQYF. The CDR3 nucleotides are TGTGGCAGCAGCTATCAGGGGACGGGTGAGCAGTACTTC.

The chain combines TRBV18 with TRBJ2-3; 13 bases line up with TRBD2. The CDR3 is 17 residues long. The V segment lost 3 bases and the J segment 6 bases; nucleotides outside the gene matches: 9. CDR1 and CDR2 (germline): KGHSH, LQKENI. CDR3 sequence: CASSPSPGLAGRDTQYF. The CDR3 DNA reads TGTGCCAGCTCACCCTCACCGGGACTAGCGGGGCGGGATACGCAGTATTTT. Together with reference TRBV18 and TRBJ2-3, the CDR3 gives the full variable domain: NAGVMQNPRHLVRRRGQEARLRCSPMKGHSHVYWYRQLPEEGLKFMVYLQKENIIDESGMPKERFSAEFPKEGPSILRIQQVVRGDSAAYFCASSPSPGLAGRDTQYFGPGTRLTVL.

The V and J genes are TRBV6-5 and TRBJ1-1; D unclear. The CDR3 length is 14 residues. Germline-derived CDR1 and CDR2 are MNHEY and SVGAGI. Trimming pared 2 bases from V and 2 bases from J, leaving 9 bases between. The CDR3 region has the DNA TGTGCCAGCAGTTACGAGTCCCTCAACACTGAAGCTTTCTTT. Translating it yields CASSYESLNTEAFF.

CDR3 DNA sequence: TGTGCCAGCAGCGTAGCGGGGGAGATGCACGTCGAGCAGTACTTC. Its protein product is CASSVAGEMHVEQYF. The J gene is TRBJ2-7, the V gene TRBV9; possibly TRBD2 for D (6 bases). CDR3 length equals 15 residues. Deletions cut 0 bases from V and 6 bases from J, with 16 bases between. From germline, CDR1 is SGDLS and CDR2 YYNGEE.

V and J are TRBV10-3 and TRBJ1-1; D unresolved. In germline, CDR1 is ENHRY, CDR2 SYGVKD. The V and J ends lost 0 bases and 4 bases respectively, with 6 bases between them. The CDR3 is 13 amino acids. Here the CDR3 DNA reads TGTGCCATCAGTGAGTCGGCGGGCACTGAAGCTTTCTTT. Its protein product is CAISESAGTEAFF.

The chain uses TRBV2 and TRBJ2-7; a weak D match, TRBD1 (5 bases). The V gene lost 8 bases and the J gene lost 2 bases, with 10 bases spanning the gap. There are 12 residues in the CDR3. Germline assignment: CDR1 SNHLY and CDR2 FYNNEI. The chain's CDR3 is CASGAFPYEQYF. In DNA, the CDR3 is TGTGCCAGCGGGGCGTTTCCCTACGAGCAGTACTTC.

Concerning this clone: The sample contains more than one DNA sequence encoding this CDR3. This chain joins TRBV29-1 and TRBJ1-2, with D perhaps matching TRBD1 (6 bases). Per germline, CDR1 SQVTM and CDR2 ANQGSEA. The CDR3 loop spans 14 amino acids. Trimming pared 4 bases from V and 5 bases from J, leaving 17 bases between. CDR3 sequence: CSVAGAAGKYGYTF. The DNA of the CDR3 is TGCAGCGTTGCGGGGGCGGCAGGGAAGTATGGCTACACCTTC.

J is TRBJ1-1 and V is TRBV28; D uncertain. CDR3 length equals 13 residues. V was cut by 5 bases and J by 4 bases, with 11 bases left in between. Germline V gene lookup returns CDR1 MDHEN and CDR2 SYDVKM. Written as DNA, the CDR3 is TGTGCCAGCAGTACCACGATGGCCACTGAAGCTTTCTTT. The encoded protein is CASSTTMATEAFF.

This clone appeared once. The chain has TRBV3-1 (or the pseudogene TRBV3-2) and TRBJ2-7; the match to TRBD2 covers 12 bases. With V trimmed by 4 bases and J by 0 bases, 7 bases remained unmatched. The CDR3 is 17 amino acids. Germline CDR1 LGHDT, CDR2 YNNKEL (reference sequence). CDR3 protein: CASSPGLAGTHSYEQYF. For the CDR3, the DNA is TGTGCCAGCAGCCCTGGACTAGCGGGGACTCACTCCTACGAGCAGTACTTC.

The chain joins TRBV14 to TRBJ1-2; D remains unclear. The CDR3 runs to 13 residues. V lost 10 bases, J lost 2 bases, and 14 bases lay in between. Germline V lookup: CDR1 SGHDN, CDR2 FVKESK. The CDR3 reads CAIRGSGNYGYTF. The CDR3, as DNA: TGTGCCATTCGGGGTTCTGGAAACTATGGCTACACCTTC.

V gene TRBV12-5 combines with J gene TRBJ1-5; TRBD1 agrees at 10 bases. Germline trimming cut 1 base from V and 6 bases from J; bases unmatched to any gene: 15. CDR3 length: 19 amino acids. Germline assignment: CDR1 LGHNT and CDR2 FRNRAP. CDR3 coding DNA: TGTGCTAGTGGTTTGGGGACCGGGACAGGGGTGAGTGATAGTCAGCCCCAGCATTTT. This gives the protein CASGLGTGTGVSDSQPQHF. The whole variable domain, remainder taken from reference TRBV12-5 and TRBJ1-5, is DARVTQTPRHKVTEMGQEVTMRCQPILGHNTVFWYRQTMMQGLELLAYFRNRAPLDDSGMPKDRFSAEMPDATLATLKIQPSEPRDSAVYFCASGLGTGTGVSDSQPQHFGDGTRLSIL.

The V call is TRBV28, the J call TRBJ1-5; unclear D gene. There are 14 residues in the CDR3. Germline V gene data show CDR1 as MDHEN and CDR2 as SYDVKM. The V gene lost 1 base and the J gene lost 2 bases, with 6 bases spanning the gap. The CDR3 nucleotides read TGTGCCAGCAGTTTATACAGTGGCAATCAGCCCCAGCATTTT. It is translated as CASSLYSGNQPQHF.

The CDR3 DNA sequence: TGCGCCAGCAGCTTGGAGGGGACGGTGAACACTGAAGCTTTCTTT. Residues: CASSLEGTVNTEAFF. J is TRBJ1-1 and V is TRBV5-1; a weak D match, TRBD1 (5 bases). The CDR3 is made up of 15 amino acids. V lost 0 bases and J 0 bases, leaving 9 bases between the germline ends. Per germline, CDR1 SGHRS and CDR2 YFSETQ.

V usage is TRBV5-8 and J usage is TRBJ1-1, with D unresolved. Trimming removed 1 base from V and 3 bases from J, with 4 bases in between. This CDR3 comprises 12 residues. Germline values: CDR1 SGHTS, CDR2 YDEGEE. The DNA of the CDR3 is TGTGCCAGCAGCTTGCAGTACACTGAAGCTTTCTTT. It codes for CASSLQYTEAFF. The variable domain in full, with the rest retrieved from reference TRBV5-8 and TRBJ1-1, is EAGVTQSPTHLIKTRGQQATLRCSPISGHTSVYWYQQALGLGLQFLLWYDEGEERNRGNFPPRFSGRQFPNYSSELNVNALELEDSALYLCASSLQYTEAFFGQGTRLTVV.

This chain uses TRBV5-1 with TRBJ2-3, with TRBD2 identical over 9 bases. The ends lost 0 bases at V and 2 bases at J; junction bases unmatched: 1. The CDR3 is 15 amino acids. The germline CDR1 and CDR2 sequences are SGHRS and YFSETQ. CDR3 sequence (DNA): TGCGCCAGCAGCTTGGCTAGCGGGGTCACAGATACGCAGTATTTT. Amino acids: CASSLASGVTDTQYF. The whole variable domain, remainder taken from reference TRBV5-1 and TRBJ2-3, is KAGVTQTPRYLIKTRGQQVTLSCSPISGHRSVSWYQQTPGQGLQFLFEYFSETQRNKGNFPGRFSGRQFSNSRSEMNVSTLELGDSALYLCASSLASGVTDTQYFGPGTRLTVL.

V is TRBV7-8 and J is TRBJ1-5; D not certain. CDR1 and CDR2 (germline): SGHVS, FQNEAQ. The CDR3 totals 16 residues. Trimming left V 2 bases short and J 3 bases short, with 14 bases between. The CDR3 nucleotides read TGTGCCAGCAGCTTAAGTATTAGGGTAAACAATCAGCCCCAGCATTTT. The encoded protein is CASSLSIRVNNQPQHF.

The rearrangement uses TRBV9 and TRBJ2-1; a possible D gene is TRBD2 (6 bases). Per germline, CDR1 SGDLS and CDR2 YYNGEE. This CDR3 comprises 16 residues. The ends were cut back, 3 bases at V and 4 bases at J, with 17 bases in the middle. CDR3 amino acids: CASSASSVITYNEQFF. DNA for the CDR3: TGTGCCAGCAGCGCCTCTAGCGTTATAACTTACAATGAGCAGTTCTTC. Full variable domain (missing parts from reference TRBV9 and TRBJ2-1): DSGVTQTPKHLITATGQRVTLRCSPRSGDLSVYWYQQSLDQGLQFLIQYYNGEERAKGNILERFSAQQFPDLHSELNLSSLELGDSALYFCASSASSVITYNEQFFGPGTRLTVL.

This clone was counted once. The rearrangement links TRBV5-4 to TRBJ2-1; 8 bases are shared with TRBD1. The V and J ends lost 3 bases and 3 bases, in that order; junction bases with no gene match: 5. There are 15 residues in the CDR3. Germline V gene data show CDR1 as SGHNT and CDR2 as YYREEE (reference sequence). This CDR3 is CASSSDRASYNEQFF. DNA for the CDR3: TGTGCCAGCAGCTCGGACAGGGCCAGCTACAATGAGCAGTTCTTC.

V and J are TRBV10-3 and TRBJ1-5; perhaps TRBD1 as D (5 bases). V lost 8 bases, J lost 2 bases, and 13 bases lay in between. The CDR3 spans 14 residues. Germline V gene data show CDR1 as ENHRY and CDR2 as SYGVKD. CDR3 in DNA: TGTGCCATCGCTGGCGGGGGAGGCAATCAGCCCCAGCATTTT. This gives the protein CAIAGGGGNQPQHF.

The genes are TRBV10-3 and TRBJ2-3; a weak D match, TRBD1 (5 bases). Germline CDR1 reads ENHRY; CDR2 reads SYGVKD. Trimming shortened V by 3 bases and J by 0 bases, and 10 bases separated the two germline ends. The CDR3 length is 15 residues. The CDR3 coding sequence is TGTGCCATCAGTGATGTGGGGCAGAGCACAGATACGCAGTATTTT. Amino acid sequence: CAISDVGQSTDTQYF.

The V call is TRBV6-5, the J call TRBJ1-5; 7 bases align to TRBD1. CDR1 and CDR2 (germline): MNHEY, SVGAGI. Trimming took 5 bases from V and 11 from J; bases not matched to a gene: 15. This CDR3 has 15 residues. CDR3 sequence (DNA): TGTGCCAGCAGTCGACGGACAGGTGATCATTGGGCCCAGCATTTT. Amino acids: CASSRRTGDHWAQHF.

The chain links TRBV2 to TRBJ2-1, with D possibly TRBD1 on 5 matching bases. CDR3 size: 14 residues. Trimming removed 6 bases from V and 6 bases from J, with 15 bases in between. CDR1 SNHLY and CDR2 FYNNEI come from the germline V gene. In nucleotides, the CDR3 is TGTGCCAGCAGGAAGGACACTATCCCCAATGAGCAGTTCTTC. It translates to CASRKDTIPNEQFF.